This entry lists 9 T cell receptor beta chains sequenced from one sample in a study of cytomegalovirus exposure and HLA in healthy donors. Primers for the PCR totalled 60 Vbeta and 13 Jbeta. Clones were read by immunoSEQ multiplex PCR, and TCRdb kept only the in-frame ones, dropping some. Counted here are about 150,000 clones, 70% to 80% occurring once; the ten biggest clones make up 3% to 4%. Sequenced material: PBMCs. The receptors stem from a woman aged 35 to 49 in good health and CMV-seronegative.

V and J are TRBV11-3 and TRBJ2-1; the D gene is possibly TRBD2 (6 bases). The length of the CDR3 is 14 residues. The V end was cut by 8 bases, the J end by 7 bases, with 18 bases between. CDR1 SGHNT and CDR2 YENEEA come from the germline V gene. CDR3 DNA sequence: TGTGCCAGCTCCTCCGGGGAGGTAGAAAATGAGCAGTTCTTC. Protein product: CASSSGEVENEQFF.

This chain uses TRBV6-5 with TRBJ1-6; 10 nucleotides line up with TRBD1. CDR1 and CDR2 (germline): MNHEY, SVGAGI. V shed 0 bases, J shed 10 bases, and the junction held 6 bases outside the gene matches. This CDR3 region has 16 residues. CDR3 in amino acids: CASSYSGQGRKSPLHF. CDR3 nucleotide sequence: TGTGCCAGCAGTTACTCGGGACAGGGGAGAAAGTCACCCCTCCACTTT.

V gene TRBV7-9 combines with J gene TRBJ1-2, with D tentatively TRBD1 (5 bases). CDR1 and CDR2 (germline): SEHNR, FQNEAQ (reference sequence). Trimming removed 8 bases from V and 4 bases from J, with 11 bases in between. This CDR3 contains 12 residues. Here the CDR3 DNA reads TGTGCCAGCTGGGGGACTCTCTATGGCTACACCTTC. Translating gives CASWGTLYGYTF.

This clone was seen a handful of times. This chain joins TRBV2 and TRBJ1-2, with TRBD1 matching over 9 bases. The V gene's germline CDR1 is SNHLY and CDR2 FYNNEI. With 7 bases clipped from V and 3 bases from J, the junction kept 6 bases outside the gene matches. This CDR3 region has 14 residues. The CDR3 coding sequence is TGTGCCAGCACGGAGGGACAGGGAGACTATGGCTACACCTTC. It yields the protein CASTEGQGDYGYTF.

The CDR3, as DNA: TGTGCCAGCAGCTTGGTTTCAGGCGGACTAGCGGGATCCACAGATACGCAGTATTTT. Its protein is CASSLVSGGLAGSTDTQYF. The chain combines TRBV5-4 with TRBJ2-3; TRBD2 agrees at 12 bases. Trimming cost V 0 bases and J 2 bases; bases outside gene matches: 10. Germline V gene lookup returns CDR1 SGHNT and CDR2 YYREEE (reference sequence). The CDR3 runs 19 residues.

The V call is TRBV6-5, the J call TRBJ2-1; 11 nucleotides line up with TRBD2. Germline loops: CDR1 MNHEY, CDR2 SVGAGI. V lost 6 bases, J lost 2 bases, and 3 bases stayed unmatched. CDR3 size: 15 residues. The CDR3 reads CASSQTSGAYNEQFF. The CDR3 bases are TGTGCCAGCAGCCAGACTAGCGGGGCCTACAATGAGCAGTTCTTC.

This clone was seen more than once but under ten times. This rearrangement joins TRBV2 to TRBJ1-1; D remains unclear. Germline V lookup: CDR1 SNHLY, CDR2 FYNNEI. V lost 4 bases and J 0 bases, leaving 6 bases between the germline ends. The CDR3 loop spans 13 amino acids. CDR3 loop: CASSVILNTEAFF. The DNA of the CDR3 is TGTGCCAGCAGTGTCATTTTGAACACTGAAGCTTTCTTT.

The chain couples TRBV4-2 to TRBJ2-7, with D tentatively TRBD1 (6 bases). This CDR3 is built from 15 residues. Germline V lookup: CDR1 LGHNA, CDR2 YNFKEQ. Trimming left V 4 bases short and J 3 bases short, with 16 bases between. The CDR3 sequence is CASSPTAGAGYEQYV. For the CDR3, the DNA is TGTGCCAGCAGCCCCACGGCAGGGGCGGGCTACGAGCAGTACGTC.

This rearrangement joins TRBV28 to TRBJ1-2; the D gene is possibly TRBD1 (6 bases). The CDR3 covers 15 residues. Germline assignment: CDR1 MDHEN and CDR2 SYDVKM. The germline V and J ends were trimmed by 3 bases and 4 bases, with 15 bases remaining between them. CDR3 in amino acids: CASSLDRPLLYGYTF. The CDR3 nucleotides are TGTGCCAGCAGTTTGGACAGACCCCTCCTCTATGGCTACACCTTC.